The source of this TCR beta chain is a study of CD8 T cells in Susac syndrome. On the study more broadly: Patients with Susac syndrome had blood drawn and were at that point therapy-naive, on corticosteroids, or on intravenous immunoglobulin alone.

Random hexamers were used to reverse transcribe an amount of about 0.45 to 1 ug RNA. A multiplex approach, immunoSEQ multiplex PCR, amplified TCR beta CDR3 across 54 Vbeta and 13 Jbeta. TCRdb called the immunoSEQ multiplex PCR reads again in MiXCR, with one record for every CDR3 protein. The sample lists about 240,000 distinct CDR3 sequences; about 96% were seen once. Germline loops: CDR1 MDHEN, CDR2 SYDVKM. Trimming left V 2 bases short and J 4 bases short, with 12 bases between. The CDR3 length is 14 residues. Fulfillment of recently defined diagnostic criteria for definite or probable disease was shown by the patients with Susac syndrome. Bulk CD8+ and CD4+ cells came from magnetic negative isolation; CD8+ TEMRA by FACS.

The genes are TRBV28 and TRBJ2-7; possibly TRBD2 for D (6 bases). The sequence was collected from a human donor with Susac syndrome. The source material was CD4+ T cells from PBMCs. CDR3 sequence: CASSLPGDPYEQYF. The CDR3 DNA sequence: TGTGCCAGCAGTTTACCGGGGGATCCGTACGAGCAGTACTTC.